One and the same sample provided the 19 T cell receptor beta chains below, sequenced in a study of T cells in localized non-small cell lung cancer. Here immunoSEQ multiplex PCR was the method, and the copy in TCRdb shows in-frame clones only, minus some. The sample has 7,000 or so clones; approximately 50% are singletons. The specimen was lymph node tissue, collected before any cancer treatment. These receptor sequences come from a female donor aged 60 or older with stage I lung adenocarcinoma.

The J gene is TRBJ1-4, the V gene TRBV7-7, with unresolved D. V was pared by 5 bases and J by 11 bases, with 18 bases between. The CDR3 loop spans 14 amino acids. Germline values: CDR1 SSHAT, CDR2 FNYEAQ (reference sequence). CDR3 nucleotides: TGTGCCAGCAGCCTGAGAGGAAGTCGGGAGAAACTGTTTTTT. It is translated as CASSLRGSREKLFF.

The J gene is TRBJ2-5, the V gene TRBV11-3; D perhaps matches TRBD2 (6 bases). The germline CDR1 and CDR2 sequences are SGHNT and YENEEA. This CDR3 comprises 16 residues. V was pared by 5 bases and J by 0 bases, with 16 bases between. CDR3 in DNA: TGTGCCAGCAGCCCGATCGGGACTCCGTACCAAGAGACCCAGTACTTC. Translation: CASSPIGTPYQETQYF.

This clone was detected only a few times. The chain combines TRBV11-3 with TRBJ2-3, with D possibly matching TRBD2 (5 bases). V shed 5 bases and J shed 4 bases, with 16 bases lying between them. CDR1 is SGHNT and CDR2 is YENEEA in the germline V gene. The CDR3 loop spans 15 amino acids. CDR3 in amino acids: CASSNLASAADTQYF. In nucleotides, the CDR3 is TGTGCCAGCAGCAACCTAGCCTCAGCGGCAGATACGCAGTATTTT.

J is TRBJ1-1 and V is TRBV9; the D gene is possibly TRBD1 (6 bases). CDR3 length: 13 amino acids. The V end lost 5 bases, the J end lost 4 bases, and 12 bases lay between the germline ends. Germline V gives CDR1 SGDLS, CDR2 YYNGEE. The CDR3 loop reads CASRPGTTTEAFF. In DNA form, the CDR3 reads TGTGCCAGCAGACCAGGGACAACCACTGAAGCTTTCTTT.

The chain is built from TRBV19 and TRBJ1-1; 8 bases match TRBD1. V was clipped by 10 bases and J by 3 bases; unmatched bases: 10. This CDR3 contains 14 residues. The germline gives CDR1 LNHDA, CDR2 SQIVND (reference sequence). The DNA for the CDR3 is TGTGCCACCTCGCGGACAGGGAAGGACACTGAAGCTTTCTTT. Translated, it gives CATSRTGKDTEAFF.

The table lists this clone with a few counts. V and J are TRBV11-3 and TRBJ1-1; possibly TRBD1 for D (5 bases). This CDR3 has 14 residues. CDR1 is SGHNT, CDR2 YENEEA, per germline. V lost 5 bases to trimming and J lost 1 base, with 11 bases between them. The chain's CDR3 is CASSRDRSNTEAFF. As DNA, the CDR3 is TGTGCCAGCAGCCGGGACCGCTCGAACACTGAAGCTTTCTTT.

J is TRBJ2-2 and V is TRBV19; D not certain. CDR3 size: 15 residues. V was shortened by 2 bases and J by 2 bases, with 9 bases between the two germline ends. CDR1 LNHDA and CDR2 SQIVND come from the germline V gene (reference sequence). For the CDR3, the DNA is TGTGCCAGTAGTATAATGGCACCAAACACCGGGGAGCTGTTTTTT. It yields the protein CASSIMAPNTGELFF. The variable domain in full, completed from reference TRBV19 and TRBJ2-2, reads DGGITQSPKYLFRKEGQNVTLSCEQNLNHDAMYWYRQDPGQGLRLIYYSQIVNDFQKGDIAEGYSVSREKKESFPLTVTSAQKNPTAFYLCASSIMAPNTGELFFGEGSRLTVL.

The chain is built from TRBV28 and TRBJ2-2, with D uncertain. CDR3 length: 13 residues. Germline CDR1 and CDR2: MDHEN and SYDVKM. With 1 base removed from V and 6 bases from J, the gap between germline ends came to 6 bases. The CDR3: CASSLYVPGELFF. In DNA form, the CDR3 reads TGTGCCAGCAGTTTATACGTCCCCGGGGAGCTGTTTTTT. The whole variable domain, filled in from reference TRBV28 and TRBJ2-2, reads DVKVTQSSRYLVKRTGEKVFLECVQDMDHENMFWYRQDPGLGLRLIYFSYDVKMKEKGDIPEGYSVSREKKERFSLILESASTNQTSMYLCASSLYVPGELFFGEGSRLTVL.

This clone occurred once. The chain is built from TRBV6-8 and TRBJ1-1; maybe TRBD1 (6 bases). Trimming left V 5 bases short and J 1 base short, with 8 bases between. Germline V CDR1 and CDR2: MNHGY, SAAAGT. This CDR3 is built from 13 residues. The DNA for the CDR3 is TGTGCCAGCAGTCTGGGACAGAACACTGAAGCTTTCTTT. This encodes CASSLGQNTEAFF.

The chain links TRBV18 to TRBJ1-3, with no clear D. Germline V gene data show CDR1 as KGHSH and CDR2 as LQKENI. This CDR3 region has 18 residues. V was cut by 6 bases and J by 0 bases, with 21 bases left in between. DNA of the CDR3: TGTGCCAGCTCGCATGGGGTCCGGCAGTCTCACTCTGGAAACACCATATATTTT. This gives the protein CASSHGVRQSHSGNTIYF. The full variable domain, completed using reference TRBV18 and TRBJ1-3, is NAGVMQNPRHLVRRRGQEARLRCSPMKGHSHVYWYRQLPEEGLKFMVYLQKENIIDESGMPKERFSAEFPKEGPSILRIQQVVRGDSAAYFCASSHGVRQSHSGNTIYFGEGSWLTVV.

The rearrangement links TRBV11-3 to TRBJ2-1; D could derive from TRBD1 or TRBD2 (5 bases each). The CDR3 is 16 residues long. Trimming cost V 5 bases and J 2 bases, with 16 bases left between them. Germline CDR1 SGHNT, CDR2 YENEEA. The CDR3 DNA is TGTGCCAGCAGCCTACCCGGGACCAGGGCCTACAATGAGCAGTTCTTC. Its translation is CASSLPGTRAYNEQFF.

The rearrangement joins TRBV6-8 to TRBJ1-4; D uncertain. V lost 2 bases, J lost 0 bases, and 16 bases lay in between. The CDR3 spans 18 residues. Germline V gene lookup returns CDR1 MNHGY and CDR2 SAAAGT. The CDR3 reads CASSYNPLARATNEKLFF. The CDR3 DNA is TGTGCCAGCAGTTACAACCCGCTGGCAAGAGCAACTAATGAAAAACTGTTTTTT.

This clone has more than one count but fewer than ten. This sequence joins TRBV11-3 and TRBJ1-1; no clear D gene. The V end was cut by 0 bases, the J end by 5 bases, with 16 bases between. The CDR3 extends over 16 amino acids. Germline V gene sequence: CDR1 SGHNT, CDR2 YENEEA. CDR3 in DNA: TGTGCCAGCAGCTTAGAAGTATTCGGGCGTCGGACTGAAGCTTTCTTT. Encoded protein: CASSLEVFGRRTEAFF.

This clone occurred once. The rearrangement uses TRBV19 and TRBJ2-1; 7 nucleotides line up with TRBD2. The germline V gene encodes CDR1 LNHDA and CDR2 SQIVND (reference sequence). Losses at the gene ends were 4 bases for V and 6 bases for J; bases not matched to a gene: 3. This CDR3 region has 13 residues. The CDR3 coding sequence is TGTGCCAGTAGTAGCGGGGGTCCCAATGAGCAGTTCTTC. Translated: CASSSGGPNEQFF.

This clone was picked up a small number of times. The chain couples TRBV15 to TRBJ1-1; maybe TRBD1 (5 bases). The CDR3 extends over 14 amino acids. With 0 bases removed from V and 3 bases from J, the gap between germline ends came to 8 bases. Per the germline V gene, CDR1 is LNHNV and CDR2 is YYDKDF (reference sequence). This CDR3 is CATSRDWGYTEAFF. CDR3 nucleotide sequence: TGTGCCACCAGCAGAGATTGGGGGTACACTGAAGCTTTCTTT.

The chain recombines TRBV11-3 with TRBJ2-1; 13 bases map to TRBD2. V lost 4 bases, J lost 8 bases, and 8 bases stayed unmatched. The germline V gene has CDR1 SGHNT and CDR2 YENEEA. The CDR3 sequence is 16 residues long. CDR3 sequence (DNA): TGTGCCAGCAGCTGGACTAGCGGGAGTGGGGGGCATGAGCAGTTCTTC. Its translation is CASSWTSGSGGHEQFF.

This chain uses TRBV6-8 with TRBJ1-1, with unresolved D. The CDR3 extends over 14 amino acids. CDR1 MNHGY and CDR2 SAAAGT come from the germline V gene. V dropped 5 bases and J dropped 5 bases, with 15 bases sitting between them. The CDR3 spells CASSETPLETEAFF. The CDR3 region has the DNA TGTGCCAGCAGTGAGACCCCCCTGGAGACTGAAGCTTTCTTT.

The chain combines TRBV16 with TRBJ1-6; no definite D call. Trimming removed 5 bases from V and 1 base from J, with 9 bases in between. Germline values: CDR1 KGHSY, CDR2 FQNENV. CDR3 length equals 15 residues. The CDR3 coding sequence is TGTGCCAGCAGCGGGCGAACATCCTATAATTCACCCCTCCACTTT. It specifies CASSGRTSYNSPLHF.

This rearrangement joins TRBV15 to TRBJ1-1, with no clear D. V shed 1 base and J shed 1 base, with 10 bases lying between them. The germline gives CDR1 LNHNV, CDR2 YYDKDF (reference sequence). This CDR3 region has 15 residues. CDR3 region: CATSRGKGGNTEAFF. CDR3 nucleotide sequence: TGTGCCACCAGCAGAGGGAAGGGCGGGAACACTGAAGCTTTCTTT.